This entry lists 2 T cell receptor beta chains sequenced from one sample in a study of early T cells in non-severe SARS-CoV-2 infection. One entry per CDR3 protein results from TCRdb running MiXCR on the 5' RACE reads. The table shows tens of thousands of distinct CDR3 sequences, with approximately 7.1% occurring only once. The sample was whole blood. Receptors were obtained from an adult who was a healthcare worker with PCR-confirmed SARS-CoV-2 infection or an uninfected control (not recorded which).

The chain has TRBV7-6 and TRBJ2-1; tentatively, D is TRBD1 (6 bases). Germline CDR1 reads SGHVS; CDR2 reads FNYEAQ. The CDR3 contains 13 residues. The V end was cut by 5 bases, the J end by 4 bases, with 9 bases between. The CDR3 is CASSLDRYNEQFF. The CDR3 DNA reads as TGTGCCAGCAGCCTGGACAGATACAATGAGCAGTTCTTC. The complete variable domain, with remaining parts taken from reference TRBV7-6 and TRBJ2-1, reads GAGVSQSPRYKVTKRGQDVALRCDPISGHVSLYWYRQALGQGPEFLTYFNYEAQQDKSGLPNDRFSAERPEGSISTLTIQRTEQRDSAMYRCASSLDRYNEQFFGPGTRLTVL.

Only a few counts were recorded for this clonotype. The chain uses TRBV9 and TRBJ2-1; 11 bases align to TRBD2. The germline V gene has CDR1 SGDLS and CDR2 YYNGEE. V trimming: 6 bases; J trimming: 8 bases; junction bases outside the gene matches: 13. The CDR3 has 16 amino acids. The CDR3 loop reads CASTETSGARKDEQFF. The CDR3 DNA follows: TGTGCCAGCACCGAGACTAGCGGGGCAAGGAAGGATGAGCAGTTCTTC.